Below, 11 T cell receptor beta chains from the same sample are listed, as sequenced in a study of blood T cells in healthy people across ages. Alongside a J-beta primer mix, a sample-barcoded 5' primer served in a second PCR lasting roughly 6 to 12 cycles. TCRdb itself ran the 5' RACE reads through MiXCR, one entry per CDR3 protein. The repertoire holds 1.5 million to 2 million distinct CDR3 sequences, roughly 52% seen once, with around 2.1% in the top ten. Material: blood. These receptors were taken from a woman aged 40 to 50 in good health.

The CDR3 loop reads CASSYSTGEKNNEQFF. The CDR3 DNA reads TGTGCCAGCAGTTACTCAACAGGGGAGAAGAACAATGAGCAGTTCTTC. V usage is TRBV6-5 and J usage is TRBJ2-1, with 7 positions matching TRBD1. The ends lost 0 bases at V and 5 bases at J; junction bases unmatched: 7. CDR3 size: 16 residues. Per the germline V gene, CDR1 is MNHEY and CDR2 is SVGAGI.

The chain recombines TRBV27 with TRBJ2-1, with D maybe TRBD2 (7 bases). V lost 3 bases, J lost 8 bases, and 11 bases lay in between. The germline CDR1 and CDR2 sequences are MNHEY and SMNVEV (reference sequence). The CDR3 covers 13 residues. The CDR3 loop reads CASSFGGLYEQFF. The DNA for the CDR3 is TGTGCCAGCAGTTTCGGGGGGCTCTATGAGCAGTTCTTC.

This clonotype was detected ten times or more. Here the CDR3 reads CASSRGQGGSGANVLTF. The CDR3 DNA sequence: TGTGCCAGCAGCCGTGGACAGGGTGGCTCTGGGGCCAACGTCCTGACTTTC. V usage is TRBV12-3 or TRBV12-4 and J usage is TRBJ2-6; the match to TRBD1 covers 8 bases. This CDR3 has 17 amino acids. V gave up 6 bases and J gave up 0 bases; unmatched junction bases: 7.

The chain uses TRBV5-5 and TRBJ2-1; TRBD1 aligns across 9 bases. This CDR3 is built from 15 residues. V shed 4 bases, J shed 8 bases, and the junction held 10 bases outside the gene matches. Germline V gives CDR1 SGHKS, CDR2 YYEKEE (reference sequence). CDR3 sequence reads: CASSQEGQGWDEQFF. The CDR3 DNA follows: TGTGCCAGCAGCCAAGAGGGACAGGGTTGGGATGAGCAGTTCTTC.

This chain joins TRBV15 and TRBJ2-3; TRBD2 matches 13 bases. Trimming took 0 bases from V and 6 from J; bases not matched to a gene: 18. Germline CDR1 LNHNV, CDR2 YYDKDF (reference sequence). CDR3 length equals 21 residues. CDR3 residues: CATSRDKTSGGPLRSQDTQYF. Here the CDR3 DNA reads TGTGCCACCAGCAGAGACAAGACTAGCGGGGGGCCTCTTCGCAGTCAGGATACGCAGTATTTT.

In nucleotides, the CDR3 is TGTGCCAGCAGCCCAGAAGGGCTTCATCACGAGCAGTACTTC. It is translated as CASSPEGLHHEQYF. The V and J genes are TRBV12-3 or TRBV12-4 and TRBJ2-7; no clear D gene. V lost 6 bases and J lost 5, with 17 bases in between. The CDR3 is 14 amino acids.

The sample holds one count of this clonotype. CDR3 DNA: TGCAGTGCTAGAGTTCCAGGGGGCGCAGACTTTGGCTACACCTTC. It codes for CSARVPGGADFGYTF. The V gene is TRBV20-1, the J gene TRBJ1-2; 8 bases map to TRBD1. The germline gives CDR1 DFQATT, CDR2 SNEGSKA (reference sequence). This CDR3 is 15 amino acids long. J was trimmed by 7 bases and V by 1 base; bases with no gene match: 11.

The chain employs TRBV7-2 and TRBJ2-5, with TRBD2 as a possible D gene (7 bases). TRBJ2-7 matches the DNA end more closely, so the J call is doubtful. There are 16 residues in the CDR3. Germline CDR1 and CDR2: SGHTA and FQGNSA. DNA for the CDR3: TGTGCCAGCAGCTTATGGGGGGGCCTAAACCTTTACGAGCAGTACTTC. Protein sequence: CASSLWGGLNLYEQYF.

The table lists this clonotype with a few counts. The CDR3 bases are TGTGCCACCAGCAGAGATAGACAGCAAGAGACCCAGTACTTC. Encoded protein: CATSRDRQQETQYF. The chain couples TRBV15 to TRBJ2-5, with D possibly matching TRBD1 (5 bases). V was shortened by 0 bases and J by 2 bases, with 7 bases between the two germline ends. Germline values: CDR1 LNHNV, CDR2 YYDKDF (reference sequence). This CDR3 spans 14 amino acids.

The chain links TRBV10-3 to TRBJ2-1; 7 bases fit TRBD2. V lost 5 bases to trimming and J lost 5 bases; unmatched junction nucleotides: 6. CDR1 and CDR2 (germline): ENHRY, SYGVKD. The CDR3 sequence is 14 residues long. The CDR3 here is CAISSASGHNEQFF. CDR3 in DNA: TGTGCCATCAGTTCGGCTAGCGGCCACAATGAGCAGTTCTTC.

The V call is TRBV3-1, the J call TRBJ2-5; no clear D gene. The CDR3 is made up of 15 amino acids. Trimming stripped 1 base from V and 2 bases from J, with 11 bases between. From germline, CDR1 is LGHDT and CDR2 YNNKEL (reference sequence). The CDR3 sequence: CASSQGKAPQETQYF. The CDR3 bases are TGTGCCAGCAGCCAAGGAAAGGCGCCACAAGAGACCCAGTACTTC.